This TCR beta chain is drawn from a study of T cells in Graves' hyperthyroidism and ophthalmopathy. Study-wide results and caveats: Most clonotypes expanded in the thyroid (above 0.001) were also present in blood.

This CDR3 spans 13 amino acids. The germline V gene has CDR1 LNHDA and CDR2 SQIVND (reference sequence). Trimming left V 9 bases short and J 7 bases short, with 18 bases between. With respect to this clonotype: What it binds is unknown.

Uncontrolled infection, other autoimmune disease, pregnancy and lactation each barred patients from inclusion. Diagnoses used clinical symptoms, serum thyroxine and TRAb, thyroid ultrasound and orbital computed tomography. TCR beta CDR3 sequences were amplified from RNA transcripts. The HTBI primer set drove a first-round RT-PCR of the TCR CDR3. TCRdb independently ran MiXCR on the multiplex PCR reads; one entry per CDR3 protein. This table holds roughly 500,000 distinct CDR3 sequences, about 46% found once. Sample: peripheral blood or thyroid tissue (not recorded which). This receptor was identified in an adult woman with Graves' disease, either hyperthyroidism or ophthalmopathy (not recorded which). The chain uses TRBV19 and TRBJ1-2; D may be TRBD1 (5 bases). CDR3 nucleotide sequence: TGTGCCAGGAAGAAAAGGGGCGGCTCTGGCTACACCTTC. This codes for CARKKRGGSGYTF.